This T cell receptor (beta chain) was sequenced for a study of blood T cell repertoires in COVID-19. In the study overall: Samples came from the United States, Italy and Spain, spanning acute and convalescent COVID-19.

Produced via immunoSEQ multiplex PCR; TCRdb's table is partial and in-frame only. The table includes some 450,000 clones, approximately 90% detected once. The CDR3 runs 14 residues. The V gene's germline CDR1 is SGDLS and CDR2 YYNGEE. V was pared by 4 bases and J by 6 bases, with 6 bases of the junction left unmatched. The J gene is TRBJ1-2, the V gene TRBV9, with 10 bases matching TRBD1. This receptor was identified in a woman aged 45-65 years with COVID-19, enrolled during active disease. The sequenced sample consisted of peripheral blood. The CDR3 nucleotides read TGTGCCAGCAGCCGTGGACAGGGGGTAAATGGCTACACCTTC. This encodes CASSRGQGVNGYTF.